This is a list of T cell receptor beta chains from one sample in a study of radiotherapy plus CTLA-4 blockade in lung cancer. Clones were sequenced by immunoSEQ multiplex PCR, and TCRdb holds only the in-frame ones, with some missing. The sample has tens of thousands of clones; about 80% are singletons. The starting material was peripheral blood, obtained from a patient treated with radiotherapy plus ipilimumab. The receptors were sampled from a human donor with non-small cell lung cancer that progressed on radiotherapy plus ipilimumab. Both conserved end residues are part of each CDR3. A clone size is listed for some rows: how often the clone was seen (once, few, many), or a class if it is expanded.

size,length,V,CDR3
-,16,TRBV11-2,CASSIGPTSGLNEQYF
-,15,TRBV7-2,CASRRDRSNTGELFF
few,14,TRBV19,CASSDRGHPYGYTF
-,14,TRBV5-1,CASSLVLGGGEQYF
-,14,TRBV7-9,CASSLRVGQETQYF
-,15,TRBV12-5,CASGVGQGMNTEAFF
-,13,TRBV6-6,CASSYSSGDTQYF
-,13,TRBV11-3,CASSSTSSYEQYF
-,19,TRBV11-2,CASSLGSAPWPTANYGYTF
once,16,TRBV5-8,CASRKRGLAEKGEQYF
-,17,TRBV4-3,CASSIRTSGSSYNEQFF
-,15,TRBV7-9,CASSLDGGGNQPQHF
-,14,TRBV29-1,CSAGQGEGLDTQYF
once,16,TRBV10-3,CATRDREASSGNTIYF
once,14,TRBV5-4,CASSLGQHTGELFF
-,14,TRBV7-9,CASSLQTVNTEAFF
medium-sized,15,TRBV2,CASRSLSGSQETQYF
-,15,TRBV19,CASSLGTGSISGYTF
-,11,TRBV20-1,CSARSGHEQYF
-,15,TRBV7-2,CASSMGQPSTDTQYF
-,14,TRBV2,CASSAGTREETQYF
-,15,TRBV4-1,CASSQGQGGTDTQYF
-,17,TRBV11-2,CASSLEAGGGRNYGYTF
-,17,TRBV21-1,CASSPIRLAGGRNEQFF
-,16,TRBV27,CASSLSSEQPSYEQYF
-,15,TRBV2,CASSGAGTGTYEQYF
-,15,TRBV5-4,CASSTGQPSGNTIYF
-,13,TRBV6-5,CASSADRGHGYTF
-,15,TRBV6-6,CASRPTGTDNQPQHF
-,11,TRBV5-6,CASQVGNTIYF
-,13,TRBV4-2,CASSPRESGELFF
-,15,TRBV9,CASSGRSVRTDTQYF
-,13,TRBV6-5,CASSYSPIYEQYF
-,14,TRBV28,CASNHRGRGAEAFF
-,16,TRBV9,CASSVLSGGAYNEQFF
few,14,TRBV10-3,CAISDRGGDQPQHF
few,14,TRBV10-3,CAISESGGPGELFF
-,13,TRBV6-6,CASNDRGNTEAFF
once,14,TRBV5-1,CASSLDLAKNIQYF
-,15,TRBV27,CASMYSGGPQETQYF
-,15,TRBV25-1,CASSLPTGRGEKLFF
-,14,TRBV6-4,CASSRSRNTGELFF